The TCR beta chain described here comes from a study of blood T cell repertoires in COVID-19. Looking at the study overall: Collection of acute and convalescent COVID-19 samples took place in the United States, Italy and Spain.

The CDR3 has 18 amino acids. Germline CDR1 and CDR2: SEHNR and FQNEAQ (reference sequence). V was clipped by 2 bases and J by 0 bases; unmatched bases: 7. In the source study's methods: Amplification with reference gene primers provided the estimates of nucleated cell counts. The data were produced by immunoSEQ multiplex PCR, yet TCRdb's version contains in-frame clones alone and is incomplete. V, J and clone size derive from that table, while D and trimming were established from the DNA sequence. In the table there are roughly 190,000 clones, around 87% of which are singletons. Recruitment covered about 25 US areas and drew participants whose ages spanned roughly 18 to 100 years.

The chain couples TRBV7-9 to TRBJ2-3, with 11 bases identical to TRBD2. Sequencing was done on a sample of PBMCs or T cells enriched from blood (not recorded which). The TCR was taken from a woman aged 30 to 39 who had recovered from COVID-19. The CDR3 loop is CASSLSGTSGGSTDTQYF. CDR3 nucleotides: TGTGCCAGCAGCTTAAGTGGAACTAGCGGGGGTAGCACAGATACGCAGTATTTT. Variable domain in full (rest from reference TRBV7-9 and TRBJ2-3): DTGVSQNPRHKITKRGQNVTFRCDPISEHNRLYWYRQTLGQGPEFLTYFQNEAQLEKSRLLSDRFSAERPKGSFSTLEIQRTEQGDSAMYLCASSLSGTSGGSTDTQYFGPGTRLTVL.